The 31 T cell receptor beta chains presented below share a single source sample, sequenced in a study of CD8 T cells in ankylosing spondylitis. Via MiXCR, TCRdb re-called the 5' RACE reads, giving one row per CDR3 protein. The sample lists 100,000 to 150,000 distinct CDR3 sequences, approximately 14% occurring once. The specimen sequenced was blood, either unsorted or a sorted T cell fraction (not recorded which). The origin of the receptors is a female donor with ankylosing spondylitis or in good health (not recorded which).

This clonotype occurred a few times. The junction does not match germline at one end; this may be a read error. V is TRBV19 and J is TRBJ2-1, with 7 bases aligning to TRBD2. Germline V lookup: CDR1 LNHDA, CDR2 SQIVND (reference sequence). The CDR3 loop spans 16 amino acids. CDR3 sequence: CASSISSGRSFNEQFF. CDR3 in DNA: TGTGCCAGTAGTATATCTAGCGGTCGCTCCTTCAATGAGCAGTTCTTC. Full variable domain (missing parts from reference TRBV19 and TRBJ2-1): DGGITQSPKYLFRKEGQNVTLSCEQNLNHDAMYWYRQDPGQGLRLIYYSQIVNDFQKGDIAEGYSVSREKKESFPLTVTSAQKNPTAFYLCASSISSGRSFNEQFFGPGTRLTVL.

The V call is TRBV7-2, the J call TRBJ2-5, with 7 positions matching TRBD2. CDR3 length: 14 residues. V was clipped by 5 bases and J by 5 bases; unmatched bases: 8. The V gene's germline CDR1 is SGHTA and CDR2 FQGNSA. CDR3 nucleotides: TGTGCCAGCAGCCTGGGAGGGGATCGCGAGACCCAGTACTTC. This translates into CASSLGGDRETQYF.

This clonotype has a count of ten or more. The CDR3 loop reads CASSSLVRSGEQFF. The CDR3, as DNA: TGTGCCAGCAGTTCCCTCGTTAGGTCGGGGGAGCAGTTCTTC. V is TRBV12-3 or TRBV12-4 and J is TRBJ2-1; a weak D match, TRBD2 (5 bases). Trimming stripped 4 bases from V and 10 bases from J, with 17 bases between. The CDR3 length is 14 residues.

The sample holds a few counts of this clonotype. This chain connects TRBV2 to TRBJ2-2; 7 nucleotides align to TRBD2. CDR1 and CDR2 (germline): SNHLY, FYNNEI. This CDR3 contains 17 residues. The junction had 8 bases not matched to a gene; V was cut back by 4 bases and J by 0 bases. In DNA form, the CDR3 reads TGTGCCAGCAGTGGAGACAAGCGGGGCCCGAACACCGGGGAGCTGTTTTTT. This translates into CASSGDKRGPNTGELFF.

The V gene is TRBV19, the J gene TRBJ2-2; 8 nucleotides match TRBD1. The CDR3 is 20 residues long. Losses at the gene ends were 7 bases for V and 0 bases for J; bases not matched to a gene: 19. Germline V gene data show CDR1 as LNHDA and CDR2 as SQIVND (reference sequence). The CDR3: CASTPPPLDRVATNTGELFF. CDR3 nucleotides: TGTGCCAGTACCCCACCCCCCTTGGACAGGGTCGCGACGAACACCGGGGAGCTGTTTTTT.

This clonotype was seen a few times. CDR3 amino acids: CSAIRPSGAYEQYF. In nucleotides, the CDR3 is TGCAGTGCTATCAGACCCAGCGGAGCCTACGAGCAGTACTTC. This rearrangement joins TRBV20-1 to TRBJ2-7; tentatively, D is TRBD2 (5 bases). The germline V gene has CDR1 DFQATT and CDR2 SNEGSKA (reference sequence). The CDR3 extends over 14 amino acids. V gave up 4 bases and J gave up 2 bases, with 15 bases separating them.

The chain recombines TRBV5-1 with TRBJ1-2; D not resolved. CDR1 and CDR2 from the germline V gene are SGHRS and YFSETQ. V gave up 4 bases and J gave up 3 bases, with 10 bases separating them. The CDR3 consists of 13 residues. The CDR3 bases are TGCGCCAGCAGCCTGTCCGGGGACTATGGCTACACCTTC. This gives the protein CASSLSGDYGYTF. Full variable domain (missing parts from reference TRBV5-1 and TRBJ1-2): KAGVTQTPRYLIKTRGQQVTLSCSPISGHRSVSWYQQTPGQGLQFLFEYFSETQRNKGNFPGRFSGRQFSNSRSEMNVSTLELGDSALYLCASSLSGDYGYTFGSGTRLTVV.

The chain recombines TRBV7-3 with TRBJ2-5, with D tentatively TRBD2 (6 bases). The V gene's germline CDR1 is SGHTA and CDR2 FQGTGA. This CDR3 region has 13 residues. Trimming took off 2 bases at V and 5 bases at J, with 9 bases between the two ends. The CDR3 is CASSLDGRETQYF. The CDR3 bases are TGTGCCAGCAGCTTAGATGGGAGGGAGACCCAGTACTTC.

This clonotype has at least ten counts. This chain connects TRBV20-1 to TRBJ2-5; 7 nucleotides align to TRBD2. The CDR3 length is 15 residues. The junction had 12 bases not matched to a gene; V was cut back by 6 bases and J by 2 bases. In germline, CDR1 is DFQATT, CDR2 SNEGSKA (reference sequence). The CDR3 region has the DNA TGCAGTGCCCTACCGGGGGGAAGGAATCAAGAGACCCAGTACTTC. It specifies CSALPGGRNQETQYF.

This clonotype was seen repeatedly, ten times or more. The rearrangement joins TRBV20-1 to TRBJ1-2; D remains ambiguous. The CDR3 sequence is 11 residues long. Germline lookup yields CDR1 DFQATT and CDR2 SNEGSKA (reference sequence). V lost 2 bases to trimming and J lost 5 bases, with 6 bases between them. As DNA, the CDR3 is TGCAGTGCTAGACTTGGATATGGCTACACCTTC. Protein: CSARLGYGYTF.

The rearrangement uses TRBV7-9 and TRBJ1-3, with 7 positions matching TRBD1. There are 17 residues in the CDR3. CDR1 SEHNR and CDR2 FQNEAQ come from the germline V gene (reference sequence). The V gene end was trimmed by 4 bases and the J gene end by 1 base; junction bases not matched to a gene: 10. In DNA form, the CDR3 reads TGTGCCAGCAGCTCTGCCTGGACAGGCCCATCTGGAAACACCATATATTTT. Protein: CASSSAWTGPSGNTIYF.

The rearrangement uses TRBV27 and TRBJ2-3; D might be TRBD2 (6 bases). V was cut by 5 bases and J by 0 bases, with 18 bases left in between. Germline CDR1 is MNHEY and CDR2 is SMNVEV (reference sequence). This CDR3 comprises 17 residues. The CDR3 region is CASSPPRLAPSTDTQYF. The CDR3 DNA follows: TGTGCCAGCAGTCCGCCGCGTCTAGCGCCTAGCACAGATACGCAGTATTTT.

This clonotype occurred many times. The CDR3 here is CASSFGGGLDTQYF. In DNA, the CDR3 is TGTGCCAGCAGTTTTGGGGGGGGCCTAGATACGCAGTATTTT. The rearrangement links TRBV12-3 or TRBV12-4 to TRBJ2-3, with a tentative D call TRBD2 (7 bases). The V end was cut by 3 bases, the J end by 5 bases, with 12 bases between. The CDR3 covers 14 residues.

The chain joins TRBV20-1 to TRBJ2-1; 9 bases fit TRBD1. The CDR3 is 15 residues long. Trimming cost V 3 bases and J 7 bases; bases outside gene matches: 10. Germline values: CDR1 DFQATT, CDR2 SNEGSKA (reference sequence). The CDR3 DNA reads TGCAGTGCTAGCCCTGGGACAGGGTGGGGTAATGAGCAGTTCTTC. Translating it yields CSASPGTGWGNEQFF.

This clonotype was seen at least ten times. The V and J genes are TRBV5-6 and TRBJ1-2; D is unclear. CDR1 and CDR2 from the germline V gene are SGHDT and YYEEEE. The CDR3 totals 13 residues. The ends were cut back, 4 bases at V and 10 bases at J, with 17 bases in the middle. This CDR3 is CASSVYFLGIYTF. The CDR3 nucleotides are TGTGCCAGCAGCGTGTATTTCCTAGGGATCTACACCTTC.

As for this clonotype: Just one base apart from a much larger clone, this may be a read error. The chain recombines TRBV5-1 with TRBJ1-4; D is perhaps TRBD1 (6 bases). This CDR3 has 14 amino acids. The ends were cut back, 6 bases at V and 1 base at J, with 10 bases in the middle. Germline CDR1 SGHRS, CDR2 YFSETQ. The CDR3 region has the DNA TGCGCCAGCACTAGGGGGGAAACTAATGAAAAACTGTTTTTT. Protein sequence: CASTRGETNEKLFF. The whole variable domain, remainder taken from reference TRBV5-1 and TRBJ1-4, is KAGVTQTPRYLIKTRGQQVTLSCSPISGHRSVSWYQQTPGQGLQFLFEYFSETQRNKGNFPGRFSGRQFSNSRSEMNVSTLELGDSALYLCASTRGETNEKLFFGSGTQLSVL.

This clonotype was seen only a few times. The chain uses TRBV9 and TRBJ2-6; the match to TRBD1 covers 9 bases. CDR3 size: 16 residues. Germline lookup yields CDR1 SGDLS and CDR2 YYNGEE. The trim removed 3 bases at V and 2 bases at J, leaving 3 bases unmatched. The CDR3 region is CASSATGGAGANVLTF. In DNA form, the CDR3 reads TGTGCCAGCAGCGCAACAGGGGGCGCTGGGGCCAACGTCCTGACTTTC.

Ten or more counts support this clonotype. The chain couples TRBV3-1 to TRBJ1-2, with 8 bases that match TRBD1. The CDR3 is 13 residues long. Germline V CDR1 and CDR2: LGHDT, YNNKEL (reference sequence). The trim removed 6 bases at V and 5 bases at J, leaving 5 bases unmatched. CDR3: CASSPTGGYGYTF. The DNA of the CDR3 is TGTGCCAGCAGTCCAACAGGGGGGTATGGCTACACCTTC.

With respect to this clonotype: This may stem from a read error, because a much larger clone lies one nucleotide away. V usage is TRBV10-3 and J usage is TRBJ2-1, with 9 bases matching TRBD1. There are 13 residues in the CDR3. The germline V gene has CDR1 ENHRY and CDR2 SYGVKD. The trim removed 9 bases at V and 5 bases at J, leaving 5 bases unmatched. As DNA, the CDR3 is TGTGCCATAGGGACAGGGAAGGACAATGAGCAGTTCTTC. It specifies CAIGTGKDNEQFF.

This chain uses TRBV19 with TRBJ1-5, with 7 nucleotides matching TRBD1. J gave up 2 bases and V 5 bases, and 6 bases lay outside the gene matches. The V gene's germline CDR1 is LNHDA and CDR2 SQIVND (reference sequence). CDR3 length: 15 residues. The CDR3, as DNA: TGTGCCAGTAGTGTAAACAGGGGCGGCAATCAGCCCCAGCATTTT. Its translation is CASSVNRGGNQPQHF.

This chain links TRBV7-3 with TRBJ2-1; the match to TRBD2 covers 10 bases. The germline V gene has CDR1 SGHTA and CDR2 FQGTGA. This CDR3 comprises 15 residues. The V segment lost 5 bases and the J segment 6 bases; nucleotides outside the gene matches: 7. The CDR3 loop is CASSLSGGSINEQFF. The CDR3 DNA is TGTGCCAGCAGCCTTAGCGGGGGGAGTATCAATGAGCAGTTCTTC.

This clonotype has just a few counts. The chain couples TRBV6-5 to TRBJ2-7, with a tentative D call TRBD1 (6 bases). The CDR3 covers 15 residues. V was clipped by 2 bases and J by 1 base, with 12 bases between them. The germline V gene encodes CDR1 MNHEY and CDR2 SVGAGI. Written as DNA, the CDR3 is TGTGCCAGCAGTTACGGCAGGGGCGCTTCCTACGAGCAGTACTTC. This codes for CASSYGRGASYEQYF.

The chain carries TRBV6-1 and TRBJ2-6; D possibly matches TRBD1 or TRBD2 (5 bases each). The ends were cut back, 7 bases at V and 2 bases at J, with 15 bases in the middle. CDR1 and CDR2 from the germline V gene are MNHNS and SASEGT. The CDR3 length is 16 residues. The CDR3 spells CASTTGGTTGANVLTF. CDR3 in DNA: TGTGCCAGCACCACTGGGGGAACAACTGGGGCCAACGTCCTGACTTTC.

This clonotype was seen ten or more times. This chain joins TRBV2 and TRBJ1-6; D is perhaps TRBD1 (5 bases). The CDR3 has 14 amino acids. CDR1 and CDR2 from the germline V gene are SNHLY and FYNNEI. The germline V and J ends were trimmed by 8 bases and 9 bases, with 17 bases remaining between them. CDR3 loop: CASQVGGISSPLHF. The CDR3 DNA sequence: TGTGCCAGCCAGGTCGGGGGGATTAGTTCACCCCTCCACTTT.

This clonotype was observed at least ten times. Here the CDR3 DNA reads TGTGCCAGCAGCGTACAGGGGTTTGCGGTGGATGGCTACACCTTC. Protein sequence: CASSVQGFAVDGYTF. This chain uses TRBV9 with TRBJ1-2, with D possibly TRBD1 on 6 matching bases. The V gene lost 1 base and the J gene lost 6 bases, with 16 bases spanning the gap. CDR3 length equals 15 residues. The germline V gene has CDR1 SGDLS and CDR2 YYNGEE.

This clonotype was counted many times. The chain employs TRBV4-1 and TRBJ1-1; no clear D gene. V was pared by 0 bases and J by 1 base, with 12 bases between. CDR3 length equals 16 residues. Germline V CDR1 and CDR2: MGHRA, YSYEKL. The CDR3 DNA sequence: TGCGCCAGCAGCCAAGATCCCTATACAAAGAACACTGAAGCTTTCTTT. Translation: CASSQDPYTKNTEAFF.

This rearrangement joins TRBV3-1 to TRBJ2-3; no firm D call. V was trimmed by 0 bases and J by 2 bases, leaving 18 bases between them. Germline V gene lookup returns CDR1 LGHDT and CDR2 YNNKEL (reference sequence). The CDR3 loop spans 18 amino acids. The CDR3 spells CASSQDLMGPSSTDTQYF. The DNA of the CDR3 is TGTGCCAGCAGCCAAGATCTGATGGGCCCAAGCTCCACAGATACGCAGTATTTT.

This clonotype has at least ten counts. The rearrangement uses TRBV12-3 or TRBV12-4 and TRBJ1-2, with D perhaps TRBD1 (5 bases). The CDR3 is 13 amino acids. V lost 7 bases and J lost 4, with 13 bases in between. CDR3 in amino acids: CASNQGVPYGYTF. CDR3 sequence (DNA): TGTGCCAGCAATCAGGGAGTCCCCTATGGCTACACCTTC.

The chain joins TRBV20-1 to TRBJ2-1, with 13 nucleotides matching TRBD2. Germline CDR1 is DFQATT and CDR2 is SNEGSKA (reference sequence). Losses at the gene ends were 5 bases for V and 0 bases for J; bases not matched to a gene: 4. The CDR3 extends over 16 amino acids. CDR3 nucleotides: TGCAGTGCTTCACGGACTAGCGGGAGCTCCTACAATGAGCAGTTCTTC. Translating it yields CSASRTSGSSYNEQFF.

This clonotype was seen only a few times. The chain links TRBV7-3 to TRBJ2-3, with 8 positions matching TRBD2. After removal of 6 bases from V and 0 bases from J, the junction contained 26 bases not matched to a gene. CDR1 and CDR2 from the germline V gene are SGHTA and FQGTGA. The CDR3 is made up of 22 amino acids. The CDR3 sequence: CASRKWSSGPKTVAGSTDTQYF. In nucleotides, the CDR3 is TGTGCCAGCAGAAAGTGGAGTTCGGGCCCCAAGACGGTAGCGGGGAGCACAGATACGCAGTATTTT. The variable domain in full, completed from reference TRBV7-3 and TRBJ2-3, reads GAGVSQTPSNKVTEKGKYVELRCDPISGHTALYWYRQSLGQGPEFLIYFQGTGAADDSGLPNDRFFAVRPEGSVSTLKIQRTERGDSAVYLCASRKWSSGPKTVAGSTDTQYFGPGTRLTVL.

Ten or more counts support this clonotype. The chain uses TRBV20-1 and TRBJ2-7, with a weak D call TRBD2 (6 bases). The CDR3 covers 14 residues. CDR1 and CDR2 (germline): DFQATT, SNEGSKA (reference sequence). Trimming pared 5 bases from V and 0 bases from J, leaving 14 bases between. CDR3 protein: CSASGTGSSYEQYF. The CDR3 nucleotides are TGCAGTGCTTCCGGGACTGGAAGCTCCTACGAGCAGTACTTC.